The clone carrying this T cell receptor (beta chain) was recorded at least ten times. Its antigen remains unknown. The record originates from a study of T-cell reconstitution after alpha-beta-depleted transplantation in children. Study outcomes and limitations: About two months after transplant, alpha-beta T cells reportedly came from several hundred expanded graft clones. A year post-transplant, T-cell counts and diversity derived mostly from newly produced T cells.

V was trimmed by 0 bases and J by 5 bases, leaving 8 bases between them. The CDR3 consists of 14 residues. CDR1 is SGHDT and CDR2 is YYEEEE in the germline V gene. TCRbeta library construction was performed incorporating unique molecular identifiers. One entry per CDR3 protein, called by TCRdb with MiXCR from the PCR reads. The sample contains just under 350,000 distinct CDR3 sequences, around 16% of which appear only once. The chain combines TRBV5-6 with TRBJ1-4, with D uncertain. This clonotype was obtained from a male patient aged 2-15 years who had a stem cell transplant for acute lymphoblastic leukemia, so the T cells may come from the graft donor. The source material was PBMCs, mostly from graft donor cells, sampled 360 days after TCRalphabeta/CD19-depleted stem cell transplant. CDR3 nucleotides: TGTGCCAGCAGCTTGGAACAGCGGAATGAAAAACTGTTTTTT. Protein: CASSLEQRNEKLFF.